The 18 T cell receptor beta chains listed next were all sequenced from one sample in a study of response to subunit inactivated influenza vaccine. TCRdb re-called the RT-PCR reads through MiXCR, storing one row per CDR3 protein. In the table there are 450,000 to 600,000 distinct CDR3 sequences, 7.6% of which are singletons. Source: PBMCs from blood, taken roughly 24 months after vaccination. The receptors shown here come from a man aged 45-69 years who received an inactivated influenza vaccine.

This clonotype was picked up a small number of times. The J gene is TRBJ1-5, the V gene TRBV20-1; D gene unclear. The CDR3 sequence is 13 residues long. The V end was cut by 3 bases, the J end by 4 bases, with 10 bases between. Germline V lookup: CDR1 DFQATT, CDR2 SNEGSKA (reference sequence). CDR3 nucleotides: TGCAGTGCTAGTGCCGATCCTAATCAGCCCCAGCATTTT. Translation gives CSASADPNQPQHF.

The chain is built from TRBV5-1 and TRBJ2-3; D not certain. Germline values: CDR1 SGHRS, CDR2 YFSETQ. V lost 5 bases to trimming and J lost 0 bases, with 13 bases between them. The CDR3 is 15 residues long. CDR3 sequence reads: CASSSGFFSTDTQYF. CDR3 coding DNA: TGCGCCAGCAGTTCCGGGTTCTTCAGCACAGATACGCAGTATTTT.

The chain combines TRBV11-2 with TRBJ1-6; possibly TRBD1 for D (6 bases). The CDR3 has 14 residues. V lost 8 bases to trimming and J lost 7 bases, with 15 bases between them. Germline V CDR1 and CDR2: SGHAT, FQNNGV. In DNA, the CDR3 is TGTGCCAGCTCGGAGGGGGTGGGAAATTCACCCCTCCACTTT. It is translated as CASSEGVGNSPLHF.

This chain connects TRBV20-1 to TRBJ2-7, with D perhaps TRBD1 (8 bases). V lost 1 base and J 2 bases, leaving 33 bases between the germline ends. The CDR3 is 21 residues long. The germline V gene has CDR1 DFQATT and CDR2 SNEGSKA (reference sequence). The CDR3 DNA follows: TGCAGTGCTAGAGGGACAGGGCGTTCGGTAGTGGCGGCGGGGGTGACCTACGAGCAGTACTTC. Its translation is CSARGTGRSVVAAGVTYEQYF.

This clonotype showed up many times. The chain joins TRBV28 to TRBJ1-1; perhaps TRBD1 as D (6 bases). The V end was cut by 5 bases, the J end by 5 bases, with 9 bases between. Looked up from germline, CDR1 is MDHEN and CDR2 is SYDVKM. CDR3 size: 12 residues. The DNA of the CDR3 is TGTGCCAGCAGTGAACAGGGAACTGAAGCTTTCTTT. Its protein is CASSEQGTEAFF.

This clonotype was detected only a few times. The rearrangement uses TRBV6-1 and TRBJ2-1; the D is unclear. Germline lookup yields CDR1 MNHNS and CDR2 SASEGT. Between the trimmed V and J ends, which lost 9 bases and 2 bases, there was a span of 11 bases. The CDR3 sequence is 13 residues long. The CDR3 is CASRGEPYNEQFF. The CDR3 region has the DNA TGTGCCAGTCGTGGTGAACCCTACAATGAGCAGTTCTTC.

The V call is TRBV29-1, the J call TRBJ2-3; 10 nucleotides align to TRBD2. Germline V gene lookup returns CDR1 SQVTM and CDR2 ANQGSEA. The CDR3 has 11 residues. The CDR3 nucleotides are TGCATAGCGGGGGGCGCAGATACGCAGTATTTT. Residues: CIAGGADTQYF.

This clonotype was seen ten or more times. The rearrangement joins TRBV5-6 to TRBJ2-5; 10 bases match TRBD2. The trim removed 0 bases at V and 1 base at J, leaving 12 bases unmatched. Germline loops: CDR1 SGHDT, CDR2 YYEEEE. This CDR3 comprises 19 residues. CDR3 coding DNA: TGTGCCAGCAGCTTGGGACTAGCGGGCCACGGGCCCCTCCAAGAGACCCAGTACTTC. This codes for CASSLGLAGHGPLQETQYF.

This clonotype was found a few times. The gene calls are TRBV4-3 and TRBJ1-4; no firm D call. Per the germline V gene, CDR1 is LGHNA and CDR2 is YSLEER. The CDR3 is 16 amino acids. Trimming cost V 0 bases and J 5 bases, with 13 bases left between them. The CDR3 protein is CASSQDGPRPNEKLFF. The CDR3 DNA reads TGCGCCAGCAGCCAAGATGGCCCCCGCCCCAATGAAAAACTGTTTTTT.

This clonotype was detected a few times. The chain recombines TRBV7-2 with TRBJ2-1, with 10 positions matching TRBD2. The CDR3 contains 16 residues. Per germline, CDR1 SGHTA and CDR2 FQGNSA. Losses at the gene ends were 7 bases for V and 2 bases for J; bases not matched to a gene: 8. DNA of the CDR3: TGTGCCAGCACCGTCGCTAGCGGGAGAGCCTACAATGAGCAGTTCTTC. It is translated as CASTVASGRAYNEQFF.

The V gene is TRBV12-3 or TRBV12-4, the J gene TRBJ2-7; TRBD2 is a possible D gene (7 bases). CDR3 length equals 12 residues. V was clipped by 10 bases and J by 3 bases, with 13 bases between them. The CDR3 spells CATRGADYEQYF. For the CDR3, the DNA is TGTGCCACCCGGGGGGCGGACTACGAGCAGTACTTC.

V is TRBV7-9 and J is TRBJ2-1; a weak D match, TRBD1 (6 bases). The V and J ends lost 5 bases and 1 base respectively, with 9 bases between them. From germline, CDR1 is SEHNR and CDR2 FQNEAQ (reference sequence). The CDR3 runs 14 residues. The chain's CDR3 is CASSRDTSYNEQFF. As DNA, the CDR3 is TGTGCCAGCAGCCGGGACACATCCTACAATGAGCAGTTCTTC.

This clonotype was seen a handful of times. V is TRBV6-5 and J is TRBJ1-2, with D possibly matching TRBD1 (6 bases). The CDR3 covers 14 residues. Germline CDR1 reads MNHEY; CDR2 reads SVGAGI. The V end was cut by 2 bases, the J end by 7 bases, with 14 bases between. The chain's CDR3 is CASSYATGGSGYTF. The CDR3 nucleotides read TGTGCCAGCAGTTACGCGACGGGGGGCAGTGGCTACACCTTC.

The chain links TRBV7-9 to TRBJ1-1, with TRBD1 as a possible D gene (6 bases). CDR1 is SEHNR, CDR2 FQNEAQ, per germline (reference sequence). The CDR3 contains 15 residues. Trimming stripped 3 bases from V and 4 bases from J, with 15 bases between. The CDR3 reads CASSFQGGGGTEAFF. The CDR3 region has the DNA TGTGCCAGCAGCTTTCAGGGAGGAGGGGGCACTGAAGCTTTCTTT. Using reference TRBV7-9 and TRBJ1-1 for the parts outside the CDR3, the full variable domain is DTGVSQNPRHKITKRGQNVTFRCDPISEHNRLYWYRQTLGQGPEFLTYFQNEAQLEKSRLLSDRFSAERPKGSFSTLEIQRTEQGDSAMYLCASSFQGGGGTEAFFGQGTRLTVV.

This clonotype was recorded a few times. The genes are TRBV7-2 and TRBJ2-4, with D perhaps TRBD2 (5 bases). V lost 6 bases and J lost 6, with 12 bases in between. The germline gives CDR1 SGHTA, CDR2 FQGNSA. This CDR3 contains 13 residues. The DNA of the CDR3 is TGTGCCAGCAGGTCGGGCGCGGGAAACATTCAGTACTTC. Protein: CASRSGAGNIQYF.

The chain has TRBV9 and TRBJ2-1, with D possibly matching TRBD2 (6 bases). Trimming took off 3 bases at V and 0 bases at J, with 10 bases between the two ends. Germline loops: CDR1 SGDLS, CDR2 YYNGEE. This CDR3 has 15 amino acids. CDR3 loop: CASSERVSSYNEQFF. In nucleotides, the CDR3 is TGTGCCAGCAGCGAGCGGGTCAGCTCCTACAATGAGCAGTTCTTC. The variable domain in full, with the rest retrieved from reference TRBV9 and TRBJ2-1, is DSGVTQTPKHLITATGQRVTLRCSPRSGDLSVYWYQQSLDQGLQFLIQYYNGEERAKGNILERFSAQQFPDLHSELNLSSLELGDSALYFCASSERVSSYNEQFFGPGTRLTVL.

This clonotype was picked up a small number of times. V and J are TRBV7-2 and TRBJ2-1, with D unresolved. The length of the CDR3 is 15 residues. The V end was cut by 5 bases, the J end by 3 bases, with 14 bases between. Per the germline V gene, CDR1 is SGHTA and CDR2 is FQGNSA. CDR3 sequence reads: CASSEASPNYNEQFF. The CDR3, as DNA: TGTGCCAGCAGCGAGGCCAGCCCCAACTACAATGAGCAGTTCTTC.

This clonotype occurred a few times. The chain recombines TRBV15 with TRBJ2-5; TRBD2 matches 8 bases. Germline V lookup: CDR1 LNHNV, CDR2 YYDKDF (reference sequence). The CDR3 has 16 amino acids. Trimming took 4 bases from V and 2 from J; bases not matched to a gene: 9. CDR3 in amino acids: CATSKAGGAGQETQYF. The CDR3 nucleotides read TGTGCCACCAGCAAGGCCGGGGGGGCGGGTCAAGAGACCCAGTACTTC.